This is a list of T cell receptor beta chains from one sample in a study of beta chain features in type 1 diabetes. TCRdb keeps only in-frame clones here, not all; method: immunoSEQ multiplex PCR. This table has over 90,000 clones, approximately 30% appearing once. Material for sequencing was central memory CD4+ T cells from blood. The receptors originated from a woman aged 18-35 years with type 1 diabetes. Both conserved end residues are part of each CDR3. Size values are once, few and many counts, or a class for expanded clones, and some rows have none.

clone_size,v_call,cdr3_aa
.,TRBV7-2,CASSRGQIEAFF
few,TRBV2,CASSEDRAGQPQHF
few,TRBV7-8,CASSPGGPLTDTQYF
few,TRBV2,CARAQGEYGYTF
.,TRBV25-1,CASSGASGRALHTQYF
.,TRBV4-3,CASSQDREKQFF
.,TRBV20-1,CSARSFREQFF
.,TRBV9,CASSEGTTYTGELFF
few,TRBV18,CASSPEGEAFF
few,TRBV30,CAHNRGGDGANVLTF